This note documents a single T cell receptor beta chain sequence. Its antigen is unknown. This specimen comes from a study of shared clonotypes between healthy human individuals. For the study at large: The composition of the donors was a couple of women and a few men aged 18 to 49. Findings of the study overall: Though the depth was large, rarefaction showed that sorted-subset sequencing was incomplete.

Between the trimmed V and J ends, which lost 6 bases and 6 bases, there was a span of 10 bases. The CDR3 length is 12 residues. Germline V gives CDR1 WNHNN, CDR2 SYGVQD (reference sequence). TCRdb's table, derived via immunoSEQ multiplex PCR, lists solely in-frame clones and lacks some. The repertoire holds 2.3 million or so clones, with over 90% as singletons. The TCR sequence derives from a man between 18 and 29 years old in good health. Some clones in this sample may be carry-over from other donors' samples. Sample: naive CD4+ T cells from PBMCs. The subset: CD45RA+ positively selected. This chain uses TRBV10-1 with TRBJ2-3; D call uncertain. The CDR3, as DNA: TGCGCCAGCAGCGCCACCCTGGATACGCAGTATTTT. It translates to CASSATLDTQYF.